Listed below are T cell receptor beta chains from one sample, sequenced in a study of CD8+CD57+ T cells in acquired aplastic anemia. TCRdb re-called the reads with MiXCR, one entry per CDR3 protein. The table has under 200,000 distinct CDR3 sequences, less than 60% seen once. The sequenced material came from sorted CD4+, CD8+, or CD8+CD57+ T cells (not recorded which) from PBMCs. The receptors were sampled from a human donor with aplastic anemia. Both conserved end residues are part of each CDR3. D genes are given only for firm matches. For some rows the clone size is stated as once, few or many, or as a class when expanded; others skip it.

v_gene,d_gene,j_gene,abundance,CDR3nt,CDR3aa
TRBV30,TRBD1,TRBJ1-6,.,TGTGCCTGGGCCGGGACAGAGAGCTCCTATAATTCACCCCTCCACTTT,CAWAGTESSYNSPLHF
TRBV7-3,.,TRBJ2-3,many,TGTGCCAGCAGCCGAGGGCTCGGGGCGCTTAGCACAGATACGCAGTATTTT,CASSRGLGALSTDTQYF
TRBV9,TRBD2,TRBJ2-7,.,TGTGCCAGCAGCGCGACTAGCGGGAGTTACGAGCAGTACTTC,CASSATSGSYEQYF
TRBV27,TRBD1,TRBJ1-5,many,TGTGCCAGCAGTTCACAGGGGGCATGGCAGCCCCAGCATTTT,CASSSQGAWQPQHF
TRBV24-1,TRBD1,TRBJ2-2,.,TGTGCCACCAGTGGACAGGGGACCGGGGAGCTGTTTTTT,CATSGQGTGELFF
TRBV19,.,TRBJ2-2,.,TGTGCCAGTAGTTCTACCGGGGAGCTGTTTTTT,CASSSTGELFF
TRBV2,TRBD1,TRBJ2-1,.,TGTGCCAGCAAGGGGACAGTCTACAATGAGCAGTTCTTC,CASKGTVYNEQFF
TRBV20-1,.,TRBJ1-1,medium-sized,TGCAGTGCTACCTTCGACCGGTACACTGAAGCTTTCTTT,CSATFDRYTEAFF
TRBV24-1,.,TRBJ2-3,.,TGTGCCACCAGTGATCAAAGGGGGGGTAGCACAGATACGCAGTATTTT,CATSDQRGGSTDTQYF
TRBV5-5,TRBD1,TRBJ1-2,many,TGTGCCAGCAGCGGGGAGGGACAGGGGGCTGGCTACACCTTC,CASSGEGQGAGYTF
TRBV12-3/TRBV12-4,.,TRBJ2-1,.,TGTGCCAGCCCTCCTCTGGGTAACAATGAGCAGTTCTTC,CASPPLGNNEQFF
TRBV5-1,TRBD2,TRBJ2-3,.,TGCGCCAGCAGCTTGGCCGGACTAGCGTCTAGCACAGATACGCAGTATTTT,CASSLAGLASSTDTQYF
TRBV3-1,.,TRBJ2-2,.,TGTGCCAGCAGCCAACTGGGATCGGGTAGGGGCACCGGGGAGCTGTTTTTT,CASSQLGSGRGTGELFF
TRBV24-1,.,TRBJ2-2,.,TGTGCCACCAGTGCTTACAGGGACTACCTGAACACCGGGGAGCTGTTTTTT,CATSAYRDYLNTGELFF
TRBV9,TRBD1,TRBJ1-5,many,TGTGCCAGCAGCGTCGGACAGGGGGCCCAGCCCCAGCATTTT,CASSVGQGAQPQHF
TRBV18,.,TRBJ2-5,few,TGTGCCAGCTCACCAATTATTCTTAGTGAGGGCAGCCAAGAGACCCAGTACTTC,CASSPIILSEGSQETQYF
TRBV7-9,.,TRBJ2-7,many,TGTGCCAGCAGCCGGATTGCCACATCCTCCTACGAGCAGTACTTC,CASSRIATSSYEQYF
TRBV19,.,TRBJ1-6,many,TGTGCCAGTAGTATAAACCGGGACCGCCTTAATTCACCCCTCCACTTT,CASSINRDRLNSPLHF
TRBV9,.,TRBJ2-5,many,TGTGCCAGCCATAAGGAGACTAAACAAGAGACCCAGTACTTC,CASHKETKQETQYF
TRBV19,TRBD1,TRBJ2-3,few,TGTGCCAGTAGTATTGCAGGGGGAGATACGCAGTATTTT,CASSIAGGDTQYF
TRBV6-4,TRBD1,TRBJ1-2,many,TGTGCCAGCAGTGCCGGGACAGCAAGTGGCTACACCTTC,CASSAGTASGYTF